Detailed here is one T cell receptor beta chain. The germline V gene has CDR1 SGHTA and CDR2 FQGTGA. V lost 1 base to trimming and J lost 4 bases; unmatched junction nucleotides: 7. The CDR3 covers 16 residues. Repertoires were generated with immunoSEQ multiplex PCR, while TCRdb's copy carries only in-frame clones and drops some. Found here are about 100,000 clones, roughly 92% of them singletons; the top ten hold around 0.8%. These data come from a study of T cell changes during pregnancy in multiple sclerosis. The starting material was peripheral blood, obtained in the third trimester of pregnancy. The receptor comes from a female donor in good health, enrolled as a control in a pregnancy study. The rearrangement links TRBV7-3 to TRBJ2-1; TRBD2 aligns across 7 bases. CDR3 protein: CASSLSVASGYNEQFF. CDR3 nucleotides: TGTGCCAGCAGCTTAAGCGTGGCTAGCGGATACAATGAGCAGTTCTTC.